At least ten counts were recorded for the clone carrying this T cell receptor beta chain. Its antigen is undetermined. In making TCR beta libraries, quantitative 5'-RACE with molecular barcodes was used. TCRdb processed the 5' RACE reads anew with MiXCR; each CDR3 protein has one entry. The sample shows roughly 250,000 distinct CDR3 sequences, over 8.5% of them seen only once. Germline CDR1 reads LGHDT; CDR2 reads YNNKEL (reference sequence). J lost 0 bases, V lost 1 base, and 3 bases had no gene match. The CDR3 is 17 amino acids. The data belong to a study of CD8 T cells in ankylosing spondylitis. Findings and limits, study-wide: Clones that were linked to disease were CD8+ and were relatively rare in peripheral blood. A motif of eight highly homologous TCR beta variants was seen as apparently characteristic of ankylosing spondylitis blood.

The sample was blood, either unsorted or a sorted T cell fraction (not recorded which). The rearrangement uses TRBV3-1 and TRBJ2-3; 11 bases align to TRBD1. This sequence originates from a male donor with ankylosing spondylitis or in good health (not recorded which). CDR3 nucleotide sequence: TGTGCCAGCAGCCAAGGGACAGGGGGCTGGAGCACAGATACGCAGTATTTT. Its protein is CASSQGTGGWSTDTQYF.